The 25 T cell receptor beta chains given below trace back to one sample, sequenced in a study of cytomegalovirus exposure and HLA in healthy donors. Amplification used 60 Vbeta primers and 13 Jbeta primers. TCRdb's table, derived via immunoSEQ multiplex PCR, lists solely in-frame clones and lacks some. This sample has more than 150,000 clones; about 90% occur once, and the top ten carry approximately 0.23%. The sequenced material came from PBMCs. These receptors came from a girl less than two years old in good health and CMV-seronegative.

This clone was seen just once. The chain combines TRBV27 with TRBJ2-1; the D gene is possibly TRBD1 (6 bases). The CDR3 loop spans 16 amino acids. The V gene's germline CDR1 is MNHEY and CDR2 SMNVEV (reference sequence). Trimming pared 0 bases from V and 0 bases from J, leaving 9 bases between. In DNA form, the CDR3 reads TGTGCCAGCAGTTTATCGGGGGCGATCTCCTACAATGAGCAGTTCTTC. Translation: CASSLSGAISYNEQFF.

The chain links TRBV11-2 to TRBJ1-6; perhaps TRBD1 as D (5 bases). Trimming removed 0 bases from V and 10 bases from J, with 13 bases in between. CDR1 is SGHAT and CDR2 is FQNNGV in the germline V gene. The CDR3 spans 15 residues. CDR3 amino acids: CASSLDQGWRSPLHF. The CDR3 nucleotides read TGTGCCAGCAGCTTAGATCAGGGCTGGCGATCACCCCTCCACTTT. The full variable domain, with the rest looked up from reference TRBV11-2 and TRBJ1-6, is EAGVAQSPRYKIIEKRQSVAFWCNPISGHATLYWYQQILGQGPKLLIQFQNNGVVDDSQLPKDRFSAERLKGVDSTLKIQPAKLEDSAVYLCASSLDQGWRSPLHFGNGTRLTVT.

This clone showed up just a few times. This chain uses TRBV6-1 with TRBJ1-4; 8 bases line up with TRBD1. Germline trimming cut 5 bases from V and 5 bases from J; bases unmatched to any gene: 7. Germline CDR1 MNHNS, CDR2 SASEGT. The CDR3 length is 15 residues. The CDR3 DNA is TGTGCCAGCAGTAGCCCGGGACAGGCCAATGAAAAACTGTTTTTT. Its translation is CASSSPGQANEKLFF.

The V and J genes are TRBV5-4 and TRBJ2-7; TRBD1 might be the D (6 bases). The V end lost 0 bases, the J end lost 4 bases, and 11 bases lay between the germline ends. The CDR3 is 14 residues long. Germline values: CDR1 SGHNT, CDR2 YYREEE (reference sequence). CDR3 sequence reads: CASSLDRDGYEQYF. In DNA form, the CDR3 reads TGTGCCAGCAGCTTGGACAGGGACGGGTACGAGCAGTACTTC. The complete variable domain, with remaining parts taken from reference TRBV5-4 and TRBJ2-7, reads ETGVTQSPTHLIKTRGQQVTLRCSSQSGHNTVSWYQQALGQGPQFIFQYYREEENGRGNFPPRFSGLQFPNYSSELNVNALELDDSALYLCASSLDRDGYEQYFGPGTRLTVT.

V is TRBV7-9 and J is TRBJ2-5; a weak D match, TRBD2 (5 bases). The CDR3 loop spans 19 amino acids. Germline lookup yields CDR1 SEHNR and CDR2 FQNEAQ (reference sequence). Between the trimmed V and J ends, which lost 3 bases and 4 bases, there was a span of 27 bases. CDR3 DNA: TGTGCCAGCAGCTTTGGACGACGGGGATACTCGTCACCCTTAGAGACCCAGTACTTC. Protein sequence: CASSFGRRGYSSPLETQYF.

The chain carries TRBV5-4 and TRBJ2-1; 7 bases align to TRBD1. The trim removed 7 bases at V and 2 bases at J, leaving 9 bases unmatched. The CDR3 length is 15 residues. Per the germline V gene, CDR1 is SGHNT and CDR2 is YYREEE (reference sequence). The CDR3 bases are TGTGCCAGCGGGAAGACCGGGACAGCCTACAATGAGCAGTTCTTC. Its translation is CASGKTGTAYNEQFF.

V and J are TRBV9 and TRBJ2-2, with 7 bases fitting TRBD1. The CDR3 has 18 amino acids. Germline CDR1 reads SGDLS; CDR2 reads YYNGEE. Trimming removed 4 bases from V and 1 base from J; junction bases left unmatched: 13. The CDR3 here is CASSQTSGTAKNTGELFF. Here the CDR3 DNA reads TGTGCCAGCAGCCAAACGAGTGGGACAGCGAAGAACACCGGGGAGCTGTTTTTT.

This clone was seen just once. The rearrangement joins TRBV6-1 to TRBJ2-2; TRBD2 aligns across 7 bases. CDR1 and CDR2 (germline): MNHNS, SASEGT. V shed 2 bases and J 0 bases; nucleotides not matched to a gene: 3. There are 16 residues in the CDR3. Here the CDR3 reads CASSEYGTTNTGELFF. CDR3 in DNA: TGTGCCAGCAGTGAATATGGGACTACGAACACCGGGGAGCTGTTTTTT.

The rearrangement links TRBV11-1 to TRBJ1-2; no clear D gene. Trimming stripped 5 bases from V and 0 bases from J, with 4 bases between. The germline CDR1 and CDR2 sequences are SGHAT and FQDESV (reference sequence). CDR3 length equals 12 residues. The CDR3 DNA sequence: TGTGCCAGCAGCCGGGCTAACTATGGCTACACCTTC. Protein: CASSRANYGYTF.

This rearrangement joins TRBV27 to TRBJ1-6; D remains ambiguous. CDR3 length equals 16 residues. The germline V and J ends were trimmed by 3 bases and 5 bases, with 14 bases remaining between them. Germline CDR1 reads MNHEY; CDR2 reads SMNVEV (reference sequence). The CDR3 bases are TGTGCCAGCAGTTTGTTCGCCGGGAGGAATAATTCACCCCTCCACTTT. It codes for CASSLFAGRNNSPLHF.

The genes are TRBV2 and TRBJ2-3, with TRBD1 identical over 9 bases. The V and J ends lost 7 bases and 4 bases, in that order; junction bases with no gene match: 3. This CDR3 is built from 13 residues. Germline CDR1 SNHLY, CDR2 FYNNEI. CDR3 nucleotide sequence: TGTGCCAGCAACAGGGGGCAGTCAGATACGCAGTATTTT. As protein: CASNRGQSDTQYF.

The V gene is TRBV30, the J gene TRBJ2-1; D is unresolved. V was pared by 4 bases and J by 5 bases, with 15 bases between. CDR1 and CDR2 from the germline V gene are GTSNPN and SVGIG (reference sequence). The CDR3 is 14 residues long. The CDR3 loop is CAWMHTARNNEQFF. CDR3 in DNA: TGTGCCTGGATGCACACGGCGAGGAACAATGAGCAGTTCTTC.

V and J are TRBV11-3 and TRBJ1-6; possible D gene TRBD1, 5 bases. There are 16 residues in the CDR3. Looked up from germline, CDR1 is SGHNT and CDR2 is YENEEA. V dropped 6 bases and J dropped 0 bases, with 12 bases sitting between them. For the CDR3, the DNA is TGTGCCAGCAGAAAGGACAAGAGCTCCTATAATTCACCCCTCCACTTT. Amino acid sequence: CASRKDKSSYNSPLHF.

In DNA, the CDR3 is TGTGCCAGCAGCTTAGCGGGGACAGGGCCTAGGAACGAAAAACTGTTTTTT. Encoded protein: CASSLAGTGPRNEKLFF. The chain couples TRBV7-9 to TRBJ1-4, with TRBD1 matching 9 bases. V dropped 0 bases and J dropped 8; count of bases not matched to a gene: 10. The CDR3 totals 17 residues. Germline CDR1 is SEHNR and CDR2 is FQNEAQ (reference sequence).

This rearrangement joins TRBV7-9 to TRBJ2-1; TRBD1 is a possible D gene (5 bases). CDR3 length: 13 amino acids. Trimming removed 2 bases at V and 6 bases at J, with 8 bases between. Looked up from germline, CDR1 is SEHNR and CDR2 is FQNEAQ (reference sequence). The CDR3 spells CASSLRQGNEQFF. In DNA form, the CDR3 reads TGTGCCAGCAGCTTAAGGCAGGGCAATGAGCAGTTCTTC.

The rearrangement links TRBV7-2 to TRBJ2-3; D perhaps matches TRBD2 (5 bases). Deletions cut 9 bases from V and 6 bases from J, with 19 bases between. Germline loops: CDR1 SGHTA, CDR2 FQGNSA. The CDR3 covers 14 residues. The CDR3 coding sequence is TGTGCCAGTAGGTCCGCACCGGGGTCGGATACGCAGTATTTT. Encoded protein: CASRSAPGSDTQYF.

The chain couples TRBV6-6 to TRBJ1-1; unclear D gene. The V end was cut by 2 bases, the J end by 4 bases, with 14 bases between. This CDR3 comprises 15 residues. CDR1 is MNHNY, CDR2 SVGAGI, per germline (reference sequence). The CDR3: CASSYDGSAGTEAFF. CDR3 nucleotides: TGTGCCAGCAGTTACGACGGGTCCGCCGGCACTGAAGCTTTCTTT.

This chain links TRBV2 with TRBJ2-2, with TRBD2 matching 11 bases. Germline V gene data show CDR1 as SNHLY and CDR2 as FYNNEI. Trimming cost V 6 bases and J 4 bases; bases outside gene matches: 4. The CDR3 covers 15 residues. The CDR3 DNA is TGTGCCAGCAGGCGGACTAGCGGGTTCACCGGGGAGCTGTTTTTT. It codes for CASRRTSGFTGELFF. Full variable domain (rest looked up from reference TRBV2 and TRBJ2-2): EPEVTQTPSHQVTQMGQEVILRCVPISNHLYFYWYRQILGQKVEFLVSFYNNEISEKSEIFDDQFSVERPDGSNFTLKIRSTKLEDSAMYFCASRRTSGFTGELFFGEGSRLTVL.

This chain connects TRBV5-1 to TRBJ1-2; 8 bases map to TRBD1. The CDR3 is 14 residues long. CDR1 and CDR2 from the germline V gene are SGHRS and YFSETQ. After removal of 0 bases from V and 4 bases from J, the junction contained 2 bases not matched to a gene. This CDR3 reads CASSLADRGYGYTF. The CDR3 region has the DNA TGCGCCAGCAGCTTGGCCGACAGGGGCTATGGCTACACCTTC.

The V and J genes are TRBV30 and TRBJ2-5, with 11 bases that match TRBD1. With V trimmed by 0 bases and J by 5 bases, 14 bases remained unmatched. CDR1 GTSNPN and CDR2 SVGIG come from the germline V gene (reference sequence). CDR3 length: 18 amino acids. CDR3 DNA: TGTGCCTGGAGTGTACGAGGGACAGGGGGATACCTTAGGGAGACCCAGTACTTC. As protein: CAWSVRGTGGYLRETQYF.

This chain joins TRBV5-1 and TRBJ1-4, with 9 bases identical to TRBD1. Unmatched junction bases numbered 9, after V lost 2 bases and J lost 7 bases. Germline values: CDR1 SGHRS, CDR2 YFSETQ. The CDR3 runs to 16 residues. CDR3 protein: CASSFGQGNVGEKLFF. CDR3 nucleotide sequence: TGCGCCAGCAGCTTCGGACAGGGGAATGTAGGTGAAAAACTGTTTTTT.

The table lists this clone with a count of one. The chain carries TRBV4-1 and TRBJ2-5; 9 bases fit TRBD1. V shed 1 base and J 5 bases; nucleotides not matched to a gene: 11. Looked up from germline, CDR1 is MGHRA and CDR2 is YSYEKL. This CDR3 has 17 residues. CDR3 region: CASSQVTGQGYMETQYF. CDR3 DNA: TGCGCCAGCAGCCAAGTGACGGGACAGGGTTATATGGAGACCCAGTACTTC.

This clone was seen more than once but under ten times. The CDR3 spells CASSYTAGYEQYF. For the CDR3, the DNA is TGTGCCAGCAGCTACACGGCGGGCTACGAGCAGTACTTC. The genes are TRBV7-9 and TRBJ2-7; D is perhaps TRBD2 (5 bases). Germline V gives CDR1 SEHNR, CDR2 FQNEAQ (reference sequence). The CDR3 is made up of 13 amino acids. The germline V and J ends were trimmed by 4 bases and 3 bases, with 10 bases remaining between them.

This chain uses TRBV6-1 with TRBJ2-7, with D perhaps TRBD2 (5 bases). The CDR3 is 14 residues long. CDR1 MNHNS and CDR2 SASEGT come from the germline V gene. Trimming took off 4 bases at V and 3 bases at J, with 13 bases between the two ends. The CDR3 DNA follows: TGTGCCAGCAGTGTTCCTGCGGGTTACTACGAGCAGTACTTC. Translating it yields CASSVPAGYYEQYF.

The J gene is TRBJ2-5, the V gene TRBV5-6, with 10 bases aligning to TRBD2. Looked up from germline, CDR1 is SGHDT and CDR2 is YYEEEE. The CDR3 loop spans 15 amino acids. The V gene end was trimmed by 4 bases and the J gene end by 4 bases; junction bases not matched to a gene: 7. The CDR3 is CASSETSGRRETQYF. In nucleotides, the CDR3 is TGTGCCAGCAGCGAGACTAGCGGGCGAAGAGAGACCCAGTACTTC.